This T cell receptor (beta chain) was recovered during a study of beta chain features in type 1 diabetes. Since all of the isolated RNA was reverse transcribed, expressed TCRB transcripts were what got sequenced. Produced via immunoSEQ multiplex PCR; TCRdb's table is partial and in-frame only. This sample has more than 150,000 clones; 10% to 15% occur once, and the top ten carry approximately 0.64%. CDR1 is KGHSH, CDR2 LQKENI, per germline. This CDR3 comprises 17 residues. Unmatched junction bases numbered 4, after V lost 2 bases and J lost 0 bases. This clone turned up a few times. The chain combines TRBV18 with TRBJ2-6, with 7 bases identical to TRBD2. Sequencing was performed on central memory CD4+ T cells from blood. This clonotype was obtained from a woman aged 18-30 years in good health. CDR3 sequence reads: CASSPYTSASGANVLTF. CDR3 DNA sequence: TGTGCCAGCTCACCATACACTAGCGCCTCTGGGGCCAACGTCCTGACTTTC.